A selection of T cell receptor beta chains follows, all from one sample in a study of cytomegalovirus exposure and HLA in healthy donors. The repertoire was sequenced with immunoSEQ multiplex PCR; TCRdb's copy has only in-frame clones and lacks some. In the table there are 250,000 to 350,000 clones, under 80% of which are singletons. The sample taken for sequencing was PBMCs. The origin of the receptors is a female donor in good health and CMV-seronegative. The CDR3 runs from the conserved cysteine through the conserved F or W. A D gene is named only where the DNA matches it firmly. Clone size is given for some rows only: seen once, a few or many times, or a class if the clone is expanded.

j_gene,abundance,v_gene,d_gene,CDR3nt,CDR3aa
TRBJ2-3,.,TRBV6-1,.,TGTGCCAGCAGTGAAACTGGACGGCGGGGCGCAGATACGCAGTATTTT,CASSETGRRGADTQYF
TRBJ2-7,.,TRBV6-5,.,TGTGCCAGCAGTTACTCGAATTGGCGGGCCGGCCACGAGCAGTACTTC,CASSYSNWRAGHEQYF
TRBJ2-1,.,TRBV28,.,TGTGCCAGCAGTTTTACGGGAGTGACCTACAATGAGCAGTTCTTC,CASSFTGVTYNEQFF
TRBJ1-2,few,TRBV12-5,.,TGTGCTAGTGGTTTGGTACGCGGGACCGCCTATGGCTACACCTTC,CASGLVRGTAYGYTF
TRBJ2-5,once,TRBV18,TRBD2,TGTGCCAGCTCACCCCAGTCTAGCGGGGTCCGGGAGACCCAGTACTTC,CASSPQSSGVRETQYF
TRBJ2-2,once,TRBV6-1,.,TGTGCCAGCACCCCCCTCAGGGTTTGGACCGGGGAGCTGTTTTTT,CASTPLRVWTGELFF
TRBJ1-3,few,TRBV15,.,TGTGCCACAAGACAGTTCTCTGGAAACACCATATATTTT,CATRQFSGNTIYF
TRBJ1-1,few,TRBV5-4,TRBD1,TGTGCCAGCAGCTTGTCTCGACAGGGGTACACTGAAGCTTTCTTT,CASSLSRQGYTEAFF
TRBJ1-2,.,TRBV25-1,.,TGTGCCAGCAGTAAACAGGGTACGGGCTATGGCTACACCTTC,CASSKQGTGYGYTF
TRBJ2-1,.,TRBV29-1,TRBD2,TGCAGCGCACTAATGGGACTAGCGGGAACTTACAATGAGCAGTTCTTC,CSALMGLAGTYNEQFF
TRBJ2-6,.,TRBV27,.,TGTGCCAGCAGTTTGCGGCCCTCTGGGGCCAACGTCCTGACTTTC,CASSLRPSGANVLTF
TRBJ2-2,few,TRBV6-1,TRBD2,TGTGCCAGCAGTGACATTAGCGGGAGGGCCCCCGGGGAGCTGTTTTTT,CASSDISGRAPGELFF
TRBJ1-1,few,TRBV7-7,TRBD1,TGTGCTAGCAGTTATGACAGGGACACTGAAGCTTTCTTT,CASSYDRDTEAFF
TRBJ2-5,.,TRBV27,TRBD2,TGTGCCAGCAGTGCCGACCGAGCGGGGGGACTTGTGGGGCAGTACTTC,CASSADRAGGLVGQYF
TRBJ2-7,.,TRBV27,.,TGTGCCAGCAGTTTATCCGGTCTGGAGAAGCAGTACTTC,CASSLSGLEKQYF
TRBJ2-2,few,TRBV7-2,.,TGTGCCAGCAGCCCACAGGCCTTAACTAACACCGGGGAGCTGTTTTTT,CASSPQALTNTGELFF
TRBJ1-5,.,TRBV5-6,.,TGTGCCAGCAGCTTGGCCGGGGGGTTCGGGGAGCCCCAGCATTTT,CASSLAGGFGEPQHF
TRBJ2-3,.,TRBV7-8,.,TGTGCCAGCAGCTTAACCGTTTTCTATGAAAACACAGATACGCAGTATTTT,CASSLTVFYENTDTQYF
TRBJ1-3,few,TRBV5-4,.,TGTGCCAGCAGCTTGGAGGGGTTATCTGGAAACACCATATATTTT,CASSLEGLSGNTIYF
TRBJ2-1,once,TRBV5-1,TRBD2,TGCGCCAGCAGCTTGGGACTAGCGGGAGGGCCACCCGAGTTCTTC,CASSLGLAGGPPEFF
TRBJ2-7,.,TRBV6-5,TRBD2,TGTGCCAGCAGTTACCAGACTAGCGGAACCTACGAGCAGTACTTC,CASSYQTSGTYEQYF
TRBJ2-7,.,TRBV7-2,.,TGTGCCAGCAGCTTAGAGGGGAATTTTGGGTACTACGAGCAGTACTTC,CASSLEGNFGYYEQYF
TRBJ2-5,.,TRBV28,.,TGTGCCAGCAGTGCCGCGCGGGGGCCGTGGGAGACCCAGTACTTC,CASSAARGPWETQYF
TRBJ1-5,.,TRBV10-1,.,TGCGCCAGCAGTGAGAAGGGGTCGTATCAGCCCCAGCATTTT,CASSEKGSYQPQHF
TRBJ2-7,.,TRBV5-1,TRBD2,TGCGCCAGCAGCTGGGAGGGTTCCTCCTACGAGCAGTACTTC,CASSWEGSSYEQYF
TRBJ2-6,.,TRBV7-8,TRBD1,TGTGCCAGCAGCTGGGACAGTGGGGCCAACGTCCTGACTTTC,CASSWDSGANVLTF
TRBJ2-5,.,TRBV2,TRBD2,TGTGCCAGCATAGCTAGCGGAATTAAATCCCAAGAGACCCAGTACTTC,CASIASGIKSQETQYF
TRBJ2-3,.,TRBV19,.,TGTGCCAGTAGTATAGACAGGTACACAGATACGCAGTATTTT,CASSIDRYTDTQYF
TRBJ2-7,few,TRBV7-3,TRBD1,TGTGCCAGCAGCCCGGGACAGGGTTTTCCCCTACTATGCGAGCAGTACTTC,CASSPGQGFPLLCEQYF
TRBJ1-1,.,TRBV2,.,TGTGCCGGTAAGACAGCTTCGAACACTGAAGCTTTCTTT,CAGKTASNTEAFF
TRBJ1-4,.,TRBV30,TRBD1,TGTGCCTGGAGCCAAATGGGGACAGGGCTCGAAAAACTGTTTTTT,CAWSQMGTGLEKLFF
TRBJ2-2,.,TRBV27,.,TGTGCCAGCACTCTCGGGGGACCGTACGCCGGGGAGCTGTTTTTT,CASTLGGPYAGELFF
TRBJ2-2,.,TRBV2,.,TGTGCCAGCAGTGAAGGGCAGGCCTCCACCGGGGAGCTGTTTTTT,CASSEGQASTGELFF
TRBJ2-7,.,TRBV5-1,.,TGCGCCAGCAGCTCGGGGGTATCGGACGGAAGTTCGGGTGAGCAGTACTTC,CASSSGVSDGSSGEQYF
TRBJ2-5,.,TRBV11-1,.,TGTGCCAGCAGCTTTCGGGGGGCGGAGACCCAGTACTTC,CASSFRGAETQYF
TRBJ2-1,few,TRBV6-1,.,TGTGCCAGCAGTGAAAACCACGGACAGTACAATGAGCAGTTCTTC,CASSENHGQYNEQFF
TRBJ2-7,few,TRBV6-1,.,TGTGCCAGCAAAGAAACTCTGGGCGACTCCTACGAGCAGTACTTC,CASKETLGDSYEQYF
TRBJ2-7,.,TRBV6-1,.,TGTGCCAGCAGACCGGGACACCTCTACGAGCAGTACTTC,CASRPGHLYEQYF
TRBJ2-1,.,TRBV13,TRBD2,TGTGCCAGCAGCGAGCTGACAGGGACTAGCGGGAGTGTCTCTTGGGACAATGAGCAGTTCTTC,CASSELTGTSGSVSWDNEQFF
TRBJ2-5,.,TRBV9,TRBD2,TGTGCCAGCAGCGTAGGACTAGCGGGAGTTGGGGAGACCCAGTACTTC,CASSVGLAGVGETQYF
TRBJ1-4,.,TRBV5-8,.,TGTGCCAGCAGCTCAGGGGATAGGGAAAAACTGTTTTTT,CASSSGDREKLFF
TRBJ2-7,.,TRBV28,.,TGTGCCAGCAGTTTGAGGCGCGAGCAGTACTTC,CASSLRREQYF
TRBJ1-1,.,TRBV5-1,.,TGCGCCAGCAGCCCACGACTGAGGCGGGACACTGAAGCTTTCTTT,CASSPRLRRDTEAFF
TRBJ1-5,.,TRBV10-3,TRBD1,TGTGCCATCAGTGACCATACCGGGACAGGGAATCAGCCCCAGCATTTT,CAISDHTGTGNQPQHF
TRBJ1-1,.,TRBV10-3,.,TGTGCCACAGAGAGACAGATGAACACTGAAGCTTTCTTT,CATERQMNTEAFF